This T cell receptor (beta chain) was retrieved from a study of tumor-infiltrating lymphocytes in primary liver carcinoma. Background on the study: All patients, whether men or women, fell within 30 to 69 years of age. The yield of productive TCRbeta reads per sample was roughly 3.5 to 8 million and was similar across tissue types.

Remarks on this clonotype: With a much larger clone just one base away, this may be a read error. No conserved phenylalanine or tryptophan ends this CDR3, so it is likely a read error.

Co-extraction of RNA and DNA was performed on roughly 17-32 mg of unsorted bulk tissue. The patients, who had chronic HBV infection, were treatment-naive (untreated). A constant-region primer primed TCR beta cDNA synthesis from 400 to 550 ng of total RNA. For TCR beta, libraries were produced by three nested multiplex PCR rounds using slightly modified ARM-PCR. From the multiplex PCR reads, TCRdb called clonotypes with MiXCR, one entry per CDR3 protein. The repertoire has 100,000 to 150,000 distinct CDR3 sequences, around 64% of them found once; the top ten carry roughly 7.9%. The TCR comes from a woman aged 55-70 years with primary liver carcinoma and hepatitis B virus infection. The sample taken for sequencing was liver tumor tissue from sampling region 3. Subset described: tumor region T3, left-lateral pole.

CDR3 bases: TGTGCCAGCAGTACTCAGCGCGAGCAGTACTAC. Amino acids: CASSTQREQYY. The rearrangement joins TRBV28 to TRBJ2-7; D not certain. V lost 5 bases to trimming and J lost 6 bases, with 8 bases between them. The CDR3 covers 11 residues. CDR1 is MDHEN and CDR2 is SYDVKM in the germline V gene.